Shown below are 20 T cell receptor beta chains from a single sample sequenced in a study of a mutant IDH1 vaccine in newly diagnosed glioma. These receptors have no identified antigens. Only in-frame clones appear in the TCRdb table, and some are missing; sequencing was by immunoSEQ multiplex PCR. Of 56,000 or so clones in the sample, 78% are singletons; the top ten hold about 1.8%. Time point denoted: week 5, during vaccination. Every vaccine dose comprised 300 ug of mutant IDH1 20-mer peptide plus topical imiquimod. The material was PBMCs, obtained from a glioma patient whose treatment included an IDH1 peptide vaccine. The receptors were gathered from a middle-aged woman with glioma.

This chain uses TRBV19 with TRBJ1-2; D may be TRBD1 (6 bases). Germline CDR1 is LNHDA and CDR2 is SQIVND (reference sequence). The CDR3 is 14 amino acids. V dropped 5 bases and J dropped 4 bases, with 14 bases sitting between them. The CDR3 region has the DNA TGTGCCAGTAGTGAAGGGGGAGGGATCTATGGCTACACCTTC. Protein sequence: CASSEGGGIYGYTF.

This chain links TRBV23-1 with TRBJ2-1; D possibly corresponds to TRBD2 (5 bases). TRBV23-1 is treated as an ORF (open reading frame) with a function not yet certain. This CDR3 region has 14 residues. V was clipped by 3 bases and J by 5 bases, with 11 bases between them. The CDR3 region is CASSQRRSNNEQFF. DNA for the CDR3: TGCGCCAGCAGTCAGCGGAGGAGCAACAATGAGCAGTTCTTC.

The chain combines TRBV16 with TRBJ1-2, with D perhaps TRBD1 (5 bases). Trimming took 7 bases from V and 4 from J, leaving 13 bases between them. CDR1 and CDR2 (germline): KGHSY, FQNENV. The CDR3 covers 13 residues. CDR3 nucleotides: TGTGCCAGCAATAAGCCGGGGGGCTATGGCTACACCTTC. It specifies CASNKPGGYGYTF.

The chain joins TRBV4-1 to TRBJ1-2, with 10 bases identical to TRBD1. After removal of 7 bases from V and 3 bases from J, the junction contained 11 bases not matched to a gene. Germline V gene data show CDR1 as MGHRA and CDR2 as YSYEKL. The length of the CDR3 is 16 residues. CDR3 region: CASTQSPGQGYYGYTF. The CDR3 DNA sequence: TGCGCCAGCACTCAAAGTCCGGGACAGGGGTACTATGGCTACACCTTC.

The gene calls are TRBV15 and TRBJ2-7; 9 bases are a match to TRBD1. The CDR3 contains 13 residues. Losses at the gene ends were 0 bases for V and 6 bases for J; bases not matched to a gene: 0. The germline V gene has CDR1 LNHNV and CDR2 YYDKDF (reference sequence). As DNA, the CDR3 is TGTGCCACCAGCAGAGAACAGGGGGCCGAGCAGTACTTC. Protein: CATSREQGAEQYF.

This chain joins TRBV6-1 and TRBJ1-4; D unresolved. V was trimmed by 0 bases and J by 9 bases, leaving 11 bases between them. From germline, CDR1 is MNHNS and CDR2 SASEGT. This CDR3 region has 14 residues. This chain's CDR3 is CASSEAPAVKKLFF. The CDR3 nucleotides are TGTGCCAGCAGTGAAGCCCCCGCAGTAAAAAAACTGTTTTTT.

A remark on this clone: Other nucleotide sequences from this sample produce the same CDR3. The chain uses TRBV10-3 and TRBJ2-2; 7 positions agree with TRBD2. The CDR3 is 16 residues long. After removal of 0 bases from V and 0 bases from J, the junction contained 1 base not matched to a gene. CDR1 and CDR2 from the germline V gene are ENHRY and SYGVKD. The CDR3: CAISESGGANTGELFF. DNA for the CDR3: TGTGCCATCAGTGAGTCGGGAGGGGCGAACACCGGGGAGCTGTTTTTT.

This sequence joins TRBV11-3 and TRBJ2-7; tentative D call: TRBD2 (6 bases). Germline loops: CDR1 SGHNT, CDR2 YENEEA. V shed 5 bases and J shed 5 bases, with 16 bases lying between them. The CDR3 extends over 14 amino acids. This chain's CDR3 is CASSPRGSGNEQYF. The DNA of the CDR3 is TGTGCCAGCAGCCCCCGTGGTAGCGGCAACGAGCAGTACTTC.

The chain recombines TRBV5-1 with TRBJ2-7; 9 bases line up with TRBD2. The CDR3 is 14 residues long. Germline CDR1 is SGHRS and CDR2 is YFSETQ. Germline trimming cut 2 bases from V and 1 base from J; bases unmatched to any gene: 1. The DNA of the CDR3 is TGCGCCAGCAGCTTTAGCGGGGGTTCCTACGAGCAGTACTTC. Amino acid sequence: CASSFSGGSYEQYF.

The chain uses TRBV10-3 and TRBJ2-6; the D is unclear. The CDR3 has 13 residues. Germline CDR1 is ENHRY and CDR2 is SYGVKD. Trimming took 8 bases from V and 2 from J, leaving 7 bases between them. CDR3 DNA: TGTGCCATCTTTAGGACTGGGGCCAACGTCCTGACTTTC. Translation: CAIFRTGANVLTF.

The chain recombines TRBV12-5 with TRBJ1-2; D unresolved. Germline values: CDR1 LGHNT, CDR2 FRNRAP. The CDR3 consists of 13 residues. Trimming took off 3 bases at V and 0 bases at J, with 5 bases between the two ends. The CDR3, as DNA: TGTGCTAGTGGTTTTGCGGCTAACTATGGCTACACCTTC. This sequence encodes CASGFAANYGYTF.

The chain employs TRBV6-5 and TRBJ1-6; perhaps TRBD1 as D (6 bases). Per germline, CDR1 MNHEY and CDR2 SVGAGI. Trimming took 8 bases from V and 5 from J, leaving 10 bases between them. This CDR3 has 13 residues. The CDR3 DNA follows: TGTGCCAGCCGGGACATAGATAATTCACCCCTCCACTTT. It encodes CASRDIDNSPLHF.

CDR3 region: CASMTYREGGYTF. In DNA, the CDR3 is TGTGCCAGCATGACCTACAGGGAAGGCGGCTACACCTTC. The V and J genes are TRBV27 and TRBJ1-2; maybe TRBD1 (6 bases). The CDR3 contains 13 residues. Germline assignment: CDR1 MNHEY and CDR2 SMNVEV (reference sequence). V was cut by 7 bases and J by 8 bases, with 17 bases left in between.

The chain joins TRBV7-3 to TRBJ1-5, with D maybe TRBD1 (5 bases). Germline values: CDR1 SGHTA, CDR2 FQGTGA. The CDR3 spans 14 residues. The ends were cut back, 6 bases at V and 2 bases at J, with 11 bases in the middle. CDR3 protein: CASSDSGGNQPQHF. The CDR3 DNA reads TGTGCCAGCAGTGATTCGGGGGGCAATCAGCCCCAGCATTTT.

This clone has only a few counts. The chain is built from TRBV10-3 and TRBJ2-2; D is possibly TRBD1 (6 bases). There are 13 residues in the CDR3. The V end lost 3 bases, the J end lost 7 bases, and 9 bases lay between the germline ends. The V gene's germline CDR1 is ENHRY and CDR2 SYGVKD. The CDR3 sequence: CAISEQGGGELFF. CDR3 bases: TGTGCCATCAGTGAACAGGGCGGCGGGGAGCTGTTTTTT.

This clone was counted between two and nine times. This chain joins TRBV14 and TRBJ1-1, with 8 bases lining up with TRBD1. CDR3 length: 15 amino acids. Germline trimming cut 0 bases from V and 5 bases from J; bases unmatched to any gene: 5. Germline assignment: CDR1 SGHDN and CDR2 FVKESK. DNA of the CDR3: TGTGCCAGCAGCCAAGATTGGACAGGGCGAACTGAAGCTTTCTTT. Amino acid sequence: CASSQDWTGRTEAFF.

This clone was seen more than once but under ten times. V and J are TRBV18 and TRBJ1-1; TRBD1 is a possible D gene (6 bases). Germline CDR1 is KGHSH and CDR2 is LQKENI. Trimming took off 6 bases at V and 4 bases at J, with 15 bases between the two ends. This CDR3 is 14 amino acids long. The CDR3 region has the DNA TGTGCCAGCTCCCAGGAGCAGGGGAGCACTGAAGCTTTCTTT. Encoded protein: CASSQEQGSTEAFF.

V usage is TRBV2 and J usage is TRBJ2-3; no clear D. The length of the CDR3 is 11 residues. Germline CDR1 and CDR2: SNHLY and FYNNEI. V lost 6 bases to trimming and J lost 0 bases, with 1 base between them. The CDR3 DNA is TGTGCCAGCAGCAGCACAGATACGCAGTATTTT. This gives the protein CASSSTDTQYF. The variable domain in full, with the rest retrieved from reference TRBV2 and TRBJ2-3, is EPEVTQTPSHQVTQMGQEVILRCVPISNHLYFYWYRQILGQKVEFLVSFYNNEISEKSEIFDDQFSVERPDGSNFTLKIRSTKLEDSAMYFCASSSTDTQYFGPGTRLTVL.

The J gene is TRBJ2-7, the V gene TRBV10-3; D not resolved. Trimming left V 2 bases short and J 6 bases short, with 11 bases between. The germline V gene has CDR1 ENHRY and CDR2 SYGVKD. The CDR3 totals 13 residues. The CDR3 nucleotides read TGTGCCATCAGTGAGAACCTGAGGTCCGAGCAGTACTTC. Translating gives CAISENLRSEQYF.

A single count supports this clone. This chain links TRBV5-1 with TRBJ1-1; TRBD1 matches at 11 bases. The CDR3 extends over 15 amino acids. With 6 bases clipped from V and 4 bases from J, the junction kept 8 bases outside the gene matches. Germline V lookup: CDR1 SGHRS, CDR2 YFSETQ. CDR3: CASTLDGTGGTEAFF. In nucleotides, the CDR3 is TGCGCCAGCACCCTCGACGGGACAGGGGGCACTGAAGCTTTCTTT.